Below, one T cell receptor (beta chain) is given with its context. Its target is unknown. This PCR relied on a set of 60 Vbeta primers and 13 Jbeta primers. TCRdb keeps only in-frame clones here, not all; method: immunoSEQ multiplex PCR. Counted here are about 200,000 clones, roughly 80% occurring once; the ten biggest clones make up approximately 0.39%. Per the germline V gene, CDR1 is MDHEN and CDR2 is SYDVKM. The CDR3 covers 16 residues. The V and J ends lost 4 bases and 15 bases, in that order; junction bases with no gene match: 15. This record belongs to a study of cytomegalovirus exposure and HLA in healthy donors. Looking at the study overall: Early on, a data release was issued that held tens of millions of unique TCRs from HLA-typed donors. General observations from the study: Most TCR sequences proved rare, with some public TCRs found in many donors.

Sequencing was performed on PBMCs. The receptor was derived from a male donor in good health and CMV-seropositive. The chain carries TRBV28 and TRBJ2-1; 13 bases line up with TRBD2. The CDR3 region has the DNA TGTGCCAGCAGTTCCCCTACTAGCGGGAGGGCCCTCGGTGGGTTCTTC. Translating it yields CASSSPTSGRALGGFF.